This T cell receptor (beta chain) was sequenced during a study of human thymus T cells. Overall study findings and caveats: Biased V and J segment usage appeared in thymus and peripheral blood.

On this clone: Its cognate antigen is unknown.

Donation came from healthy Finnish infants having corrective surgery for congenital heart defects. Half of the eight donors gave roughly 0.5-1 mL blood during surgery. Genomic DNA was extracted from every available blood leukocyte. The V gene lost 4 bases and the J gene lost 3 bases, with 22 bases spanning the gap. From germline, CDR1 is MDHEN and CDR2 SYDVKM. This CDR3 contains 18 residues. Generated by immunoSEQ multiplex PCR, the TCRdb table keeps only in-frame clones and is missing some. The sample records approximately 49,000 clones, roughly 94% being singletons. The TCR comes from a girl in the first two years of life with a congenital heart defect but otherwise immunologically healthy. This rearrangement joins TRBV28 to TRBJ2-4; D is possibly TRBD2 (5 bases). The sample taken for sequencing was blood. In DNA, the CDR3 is TGTGCCAGCAGTTCTACCTATCGCAGGACCGAGGGCAAAAACATTCAGTACTTC. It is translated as CASSSTYRRTEGKNIQYF.